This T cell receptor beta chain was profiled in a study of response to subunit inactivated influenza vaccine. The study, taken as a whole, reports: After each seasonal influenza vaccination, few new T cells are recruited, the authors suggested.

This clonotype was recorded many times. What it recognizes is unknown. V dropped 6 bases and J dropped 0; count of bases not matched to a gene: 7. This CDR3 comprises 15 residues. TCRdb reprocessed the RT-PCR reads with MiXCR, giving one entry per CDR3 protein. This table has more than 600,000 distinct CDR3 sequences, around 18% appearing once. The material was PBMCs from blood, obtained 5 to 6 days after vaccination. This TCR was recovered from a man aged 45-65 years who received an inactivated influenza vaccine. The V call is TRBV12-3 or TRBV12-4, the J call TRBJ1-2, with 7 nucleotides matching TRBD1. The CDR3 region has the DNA TGTGCCAGCAGGGGCGGACAGGCATCTAACTATGGCTACACCTTC. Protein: CASRGGQASNYGYTF.